One and the same sample provided the 17 T cell receptor beta chains below, sequenced in a study of T cells in Graves' hyperthyroidism and ophthalmopathy. The CDR3 regions of TCR beta were amplified from RNA transcripts. Carried out on the TCR CDR3, a first-round RT-PCR used the HTBI primer set. TCRdb called the multiplex PCR reads again in MiXCR, with one record for every CDR3 protein. The sample records roughly 500,000 distinct CDR3 sequences, around 14% being singletons. Sample: blood. The source is a woman in her twenties or thirties with Graves' hyperthyroidism that later progressed to Graves' ophthalmopathy.

Turning to this clonotype: One base away lies a much larger clone, so this may be a sequencing read error. This CDR3 is missing its conserved last phenylalanine or tryptophan, likely due to a read error. The V call is TRBV11-3, the J call TRBJ2-7; either TRBD1 or TRBD2 may fit D (6 bases each). The length of the CDR3 is 14 residues. Germline CDR1 SGHNT, CDR2 YENEEA. Trimming removed 0 bases from V and 4 bases from J, with 10 bases in between. CDR3: CASSLEGGPYEQYL. DNA for the CDR3: TGTGCCAGCAGCTTAGAAGGGGGGCCATACGAGCAGTACCTC.

This clonotype was found many times. This chain joins TRBV6-1 and TRBJ1-2, with D possibly being TRBD1 (5 bases). CDR3 length: 15 amino acids. Trimming took 9 bases from V and 0 from J, leaving 17 bases between them. Germline V gene lookup returns CDR1 MNHNS and CDR2 SASEGT. CDR3 sequence: CASRIQGPSNYGYTF. As DNA, the CDR3 is TGTGCCAGTAGAATCCAGGGCCCCTCTAACTATGGCTACACCTTC.

Ten or more counts support this clonotype. V and J are TRBV5-1 and TRBJ1-1, with D unresolved. CDR1 and CDR2 (germline): SGHRS, YFSETQ. The germline V and J ends were trimmed by 4 bases and 2 bases, with 15 bases remaining between them. This CDR3 has 15 amino acids. The CDR3 nucleotides read TGCGCCAGCAGCGACGGACCGTCGGGTAACACTGAAGCTTTCTTT. It specifies CASSDGPSGNTEAFF. Supplemented by reference TRBV5-1 and TRBJ1-1, the full variable domain reads KAGVTQTPRYLIKTRGQQVTLSCSPISGHRSVSWYQQTPGQGLQFLFEYFSETQRNKGNFPGRFSGRQFSNSRSEMNVSTLELGDSALYLCASSDGPSGNTEAFFGQGTRLTVV.

To note about this clonotype: One end of the junction does not line up with germline, which may come from a read error. The chain carries TRBV6-1 and TRBJ2-7, with D possibly being TRBD1 (6 bases). The CDR3 has 12 amino acids. Germline CDR1 and CDR2: MNHNS and SASEGT. This chain's CDR3 is CASSKARGQKYF. The CDR3, as DNA: TGTGCCAGCAGTAAAGCCCGAGGACAGAAGTACTTC.

With regard to this clonotype: A much larger clonotype is one base distant, so this may be a read error. The V and J genes are TRBV11-3 and TRBJ2-5, with D hard to call. Germline CDR1 SGHNT, CDR2 YENEEA. The CDR3 sequence is 13 residues long. The CDR3 here is CASRPAAQETQSF. The CDR3 bases are TGTGCCAGCAGACCGGCGGCACAAGAGACCCAGTCCTTC.

This clonotype has only a few counts. Since no conserved phenylalanine or tryptophan closes the CDR3, a read error is the likely cause. The chain is built from TRBV6-1 and TRBJ1-1; D not certain. Germline V gene lookup returns CDR1 MNHNS and CDR2 SASEGT. Trimming took 0 bases from V and 1 from J, leaving 9 bases between them. This CDR3 has 15 residues. CDR3 sequence reads: CASSEAGDGNTEAFS. DNA of the CDR3: TGTGCCAGCAGTGAAGCGGGTGACGGGAACACTGAAGCTTTCTCT.

This clonotype has ten or more counts. The genes are TRBV20-1 and TRBJ2-7, with 7 bases that match TRBD1. V was pared by 6 bases and J by 5 bases, with 19 bases of the junction left unmatched. CDR3 length: 16 amino acids. Germline values: CDR1 DFQATT, CDR2 SNEGSKA (reference sequence). DNA of the CDR3: TGCAGTGCAACGCACCCCCTTAGAGGGGGCTTGAACGAGCAGTACTTC. It codes for CSATHPLRGGLNEQYF.

This clonotype was recorded at least ten times. The genes are TRBV20-1 and TRBJ1-1; no clear D. This CDR3 region has 13 residues. From germline, CDR1 is DFQATT and CDR2 SNEGSKA (reference sequence). V lost 6 bases to trimming and J lost 4 bases, with 15 bases between them. CDR3 nucleotide sequence: TGCAGTGCACAACAGCCCGGCGGCACTGAAGCTTTCTTT. It specifies CSAQQPGGTEAFF.

This chain uses TRBV2 with TRBJ2-1, with 10 bases that match TRBD2. With V trimmed by 7 bases and J by 4 bases, 7 bases remained unmatched. Germline loops: CDR1 SNHLY, CDR2 FYNNEI. The CDR3 consists of 15 residues. In nucleotides, the CDR3 is TGTGCCAGCACCCCTAGCGGGAGTGAATACAATGAGCAGTTCTTC. Its protein is CASTPSGSEYNEQFF.

The rearrangement uses TRBV5-6 and TRBJ2-2; 7 positions agree with TRBD1. The CDR3 consists of 14 residues. Germline V gene lookup returns CDR1 SGHDT and CDR2 YYEEEE. V lost 4 bases and J lost 4; bases outside the gene matches: 4. The CDR3 protein is CASSRDRFTGELFF. The CDR3 nucleotides are TGTGCCAGCAGCCGGGACAGATTCACCGGGGAGCTGTTTTTT.

This clonotype was observed a handful of times. V is TRBV14 and J is TRBJ1-1, with 9 nucleotides matching TRBD1. The germline V gene encodes CDR1 SGHDN and CDR2 FVKESK. With V trimmed by 6 bases and J by 4 bases, 6 bases remained unmatched. The CDR3 consists of 14 residues. CDR3: CASSNRGPGTEAFF. Here the CDR3 DNA reads TGTGCCAGCAGTAACAGGGGGCCGGGCACTGAAGCTTTCTTT.

The chain links TRBV18 to TRBJ2-7; 8 bases match TRBD2. Germline V gene lookup returns CDR1 KGHSH and CDR2 LQKENI. The CDR3 runs to 15 residues. J gave up 5 bases and V 2 bases, and 8 bases lay outside the gene matches. The CDR3 nucleotides are TGTGCCAGCTCACCAGGAGCGGGACTAGGTAACGAGCAGTACTTC. Translation: CASSPGAGLGNEQYF.

This chain joins TRBV15 and TRBJ2-1; 8 bases map to TRBD1. Germline loops: CDR1 LNHNV, CDR2 YYDKDF (reference sequence). Trimming cost V 2 bases and J 6 bases; bases outside gene matches: 3. This CDR3 has 14 residues. Written as DNA, the CDR3 is TGTGCCACCAGCAGAAAGGGACAGGTCAATGAGCAGTTCTTC. It encodes CATSRKGQVNEQFF. Based on the CDR3 plus reference TRBV15 and TRBJ2-1, the full variable domain is DAMVIQNPRYQVTQFGKPVTLSCSQTLNHNVMYWYQQKSSQAPKLLFHYYDKDFNNEADTPDNFQSRRPNTSFCFLDIRSPGLGDTAMYLCATSRKGQVNEQFFGPGTRLTVL.

In its sample, this clonotype was seen a few times. The chain couples TRBV7-9 to TRBJ2-5; D gene uncertain. V lost 3 bases to trimming and J lost 3 bases, with 14 bases between them. CDR3 length: 15 amino acids. Per the germline V gene, CDR1 is SEHNR and CDR2 is FQNEAQ (reference sequence). The CDR3 reads CASSLNVAGEETQYF. The DNA for the CDR3 is TGTGCCAGCAGCTTGAACGTAGCAGGTGAAGAGACCCAGTACTTC. Filled out from reference TRBV7-9 and TRBJ2-5, the complete variable domain reads DTGVSQNPRHKITKRGQNVTFRCDPISEHNRLYWYRQTLGQGPEFLTYFQNEAQLEKSRLLSDRFSAERPKGSFSTLEIQRTEQGDSAMYLCASSLNVAGEETQYFGPGTRLLVL.

The table lists this clonotype with many counts. CDR3 bases: TGTGCCAGCAGTTACTGGGCAGGGTCTACTAGAAACTATGGCTACACCTTC. Residues: CASSYWAGSTRNYGYTF. The J gene is TRBJ1-2, the V gene TRBV6-5, with a possible D match to TRBD1 (5 bases). V was cut by 1 base and J by 2 bases, with 17 bases left in between. This CDR3 is built from 17 residues. Per the germline V gene, CDR1 is MNHEY and CDR2 is SVGAGI.

This clonotype has just a few counts. The J gene is TRBJ2-7, the V gene TRBV18, with 10 bases that match TRBD2. After removal of 5 bases from V and 1 base from J, the junction contained 14 bases not matched to a gene. Germline CDR1 is KGHSH and CDR2 is LQKENI. This CDR3 spans 18 amino acids. This chain's CDR3 is CASSSGLASQSSSYEQYF. DNA of the CDR3: TGTGCCAGCTCATCGGGACTAGCGTCTCAATCTAGTTCCTACGAGCAGTACTTC.

The V call is TRBV7-6, the J call TRBJ1-5, with D perhaps TRBD1 (6 bases). V was shortened by 4 bases and J by 4 bases, with 17 bases between the two germline ends. The germline V gene has CDR1 SGHVS and CDR2 FNYEAQ. CDR3 length: 16 residues. The CDR3 reads CASSSVGGLGNQPQHF. The CDR3 DNA is TGTGCCAGCAGCTCGGTGGGGGGGCTGGGAAATCAGCCCCAGCATTTT. Full variable domain (remainder filled in from reference TRBV7-6 and TRBJ1-5): GAGVSQSPRYKVTKRGQDVALRCDPISGHVSLYWYRQALGQGPEFLTYFNYEAQQDKSGLPNDRFSAERPEGSISTLTIQRTEQRDSAMYRCASSSVGGLGNQPQHFGDGTRLSIL.